This TCR beta chain was retrieved from a study of blood T cell repertoires in COVID-19. The length of the CDR3 is 14 residues. Trimming removed 1 base from V and 7 bases from J; junction bases left unmatched: 7. Per germline, CDR1 SGHAT and CDR2 FQNNGV. Clones were sequenced by immunoSEQ multiplex PCR, and TCRdb holds only the in-frame ones, with some missing. Counted here are hundreds of thousands of clones, 85% to 90% occurring once; the ten biggest clones make up 7.5% to 9%. The genes are TRBV11-2 and TRBJ2-7; 7 nucleotides match TRBD2. The source of this sequence is a woman aged 45-59 years with COVID-19, enrolled during active disease. Input material: peripheral blood. CDR3 DNA sequence: TGTGCCAGCAGCTTAGGCCAGAGAGCGGGAGAGCAGTACTTC. This translates into CASSLGQRAGEQYF.